A single sample is the source of the 5 T cell receptor beta chains below, sequenced in a study of blood T cell repertoires in COVID-19. The repertoire was sequenced with immunoSEQ multiplex PCR; TCRdb's copy has only in-frame clones and lacks some. The sample has fewer than 100,000 clones, 80% seen once. The specimen sequenced was peripheral blood. The receptors shown here come from a woman in her 70s with acute or convalescent COVID-19.

The rearrangement links TRBV14 to TRBJ1-5; tentatively, D is TRBD1 (5 bases). Germline V lookup: CDR1 SGHDN, CDR2 FVKESK. Trimming took off 3 bases at V and 2 bases at J, with 14 bases between the two ends. The CDR3 extends over 16 amino acids. The DNA for the CDR3 is TGTGCCAGCAGCCATCTAGCGGGGACCGGCAATCAGCCCCAGCATTTT. Protein sequence: CASSHLAGTGNQPQHF.

This clone was counted a few times. V usage is TRBV19 and J usage is TRBJ2-7, with 7 positions matching TRBD1. Germline CDR1 is LNHDA and CDR2 is SQIVND (reference sequence). The CDR3 has 13 residues. Unmatched junction bases numbered 6, after V lost 10 bases and J lost 0 bases. CDR3 amino acids: CATEDRSSYEQYF. The DNA of the CDR3 is TGTGCCACTGAGGACAGGAGCTCCTACGAGCAGTACTTC.

This chain's CDR3 is CASSFGDRAGANVLTF. The CDR3 region has the DNA TGTGCCAGCAGTTTCGGGGACAGGGCTGGGGCCAACGTCCTGACTTTC. The V call is TRBV28, the J call TRBJ2-6; 9 nucleotides line up with TRBD1. Germline V CDR1 and CDR2: MDHEN, SYDVKM. CDR3 length equals 16 residues. The V gene end was trimmed by 3 bases and the J gene end by 2 bases; junction bases not matched to a gene: 2. Supplemented by reference TRBV28 and TRBJ2-6, the full variable domain reads DVKVTQSSRYLVKRTGEKVFLECVQDMDHENMFWYRQDPGLGLRLIYFSYDVKMKEKGDIPEGYSVSREKKERFSLILESASTNQTSMYLCASSFGDRAGANVLTFGAGSRLTVL.

This clone was counted between two and nine times. The V gene is TRBV6-5, the J gene TRBJ2-7; the D gene is possibly TRBD2 (5 bases). This CDR3 is 12 amino acids long. The V end was cut by 10 bases, the J end by 0 bases, with 10 bases between. Germline lookup yields CDR1 MNHEY and CDR2 SVGAGI. This CDR3 is CATRTLSYEQYF. The CDR3 DNA reads as TGTGCCACCCGGACTCTCTCCTACGAGCAGTACTTC.

This chain connects TRBV12-3 or TRBV12-4 to TRBJ1-2, with D perhaps TRBD1 (6 bases). Trimming shortened V by 4 bases and J by 2 bases, and 8 bases separated the two germline ends. The CDR3 is 13 amino acids. CDR3 bases: TGTGCCAGCAGTTATCAGGGGAACTATGGCTACACCTTC. Residues: CASSYQGNYGYTF.